The 22 T cell receptor beta chains below were found in one sample sequenced in a study of T cells in Graves' hyperthyroidism and ophthalmopathy. The investigators amplified TCR beta CDR3 regions from RNA transcripts. The HTBI primer set drove a first-round RT-PCR of the TCR CDR3. Via MiXCR, TCRdb re-called the multiplex PCR reads, giving one row per CDR3 protein. The sample comprises around 700,000 distinct CDR3 sequences, roughly a sixth of which are singletons, and approximately 16% rests with the top ten. The material sequenced was blood. These receptors came from a woman between 50 and 59 years old with Graves' hyperthyroidism that later progressed to Graves' ophthalmopathy.

The chain links TRBV3-1 to TRBJ1-4; 8 positions agree with TRBD1. The germline V gene has CDR1 LGHDT and CDR2 YNNKEL (reference sequence). With 4 bases clipped from V and 5 bases from J, the junction kept 12 bases outside the gene matches. The CDR3 runs to 17 residues. CDR3 sequence reads: CASSPTGEALQNEKLFF. The CDR3 nucleotides read TGTGCCAGCAGCCCGACAGGGGAAGCTTTACAGAATGAAAAACTGTTTTTT.

The chain links TRBV10-3 to TRBJ1-5; D remains unclear. CDR1 ENHRY and CDR2 SYGVKD come from the germline V gene. The length of the CDR3 is 14 residues. The ends were cut back, 2 bases at V and 7 bases at J, with 12 bases in the middle. CDR3 coding DNA: TGTGCCATCAGTGAGGGACCACGAGAACAGCCCCAGCATTTT. Amino acid sequence: CAISEGPREQPQHF.

This clonotype has more than one count but fewer than ten. This rearrangement joins TRBV9 to TRBJ2-1; D unresolved. In germline, CDR1 is SGDLS, CDR2 YYNGEE. V lost 0 bases and J 3 bases, leaving 10 bases between the germline ends. The CDR3 length is 15 residues. The CDR3 loop is CASSVGGALYNEQFF. DNA for the CDR3: TGTGCCAGCAGCGTAGGCGGAGCTCTCTACAATGAGCAGTTCTTC.

This chain connects TRBV14 to TRBJ2-1; a possible D gene is TRBD2 (5 bases). V was shortened by 3 bases and J by 2 bases, with 11 bases between the two germline ends. CDR3 length: 15 amino acids. Germline CDR1 reads SGHDN; CDR2 reads FVKESK. CDR3 in DNA: TGTGCCAGCAGCCACGGACTGGGTGCCTACAATGAGCAGTTCTTC. Translation gives CASSHGLGAYNEQFF. Full variable domain (rest looked up from reference TRBV14 and TRBJ2-1): EAGVTQFPSHSVIEKGQTVTLRCDPISGHDNLYWYRRVMGKEIKFLLHFVKESKQDESGMPNNRFLAERTGGTYSTLKVQPAELEDSGVYFCASSHGLGAYNEQFFGPGTRLTVL.

In regard to this clonotype: Since a much larger clone is just one base distant, this may be a read error. The chain uses TRBV7-8 and TRBJ1-1; D is undetermined. The CDR3 contains 11 residues. Germline CDR1 and CDR2: SGHVS and FQNEAQ. CDR3 sequence (DNA): TGTGCCAGCAACCCTTGGCCTGAAGCTCTCTTT. Translating gives CASNPWPEALF.

This clonotype was seen at least ten times. The V and J genes are TRBV20-1 and TRBJ1-2, with 8 bases lining up with TRBD1. The CDR3 length is 17 residues. The ends lost 5 bases at V and 2 bases at J; junction bases unmatched: 16. Looked up from germline, CDR1 is DFQATT and CDR2 is SNEGSKA (reference sequence). The CDR3 reads CSARALPVDRDNYGYTF. The CDR3 nucleotides read TGCAGTGCTCGAGCTTTACCGGTGGACAGGGACAACTATGGCTACACCTTC.

This clonotype appeared a few times. The rearrangement joins TRBV5-1 to TRBJ2-7; TRBD2 agrees at 14 bases. Germline values: CDR1 SGHRS, CDR2 YFSETQ. V lost 4 bases and J lost 3; bases outside the gene matches: 12. This CDR3 has 18 amino acids. The CDR3 loop is CASSRRRTSGGTDYEQYF. DNA for the CDR3: TGCGCCAGCAGCCGCCGACGGACTAGCGGGGGGACAGACTACGAGCAGTACTTC.

This clonotype was recorded at least ten times. J is TRBJ2-1 and V is TRBV20-1; either TRBD1 or TRBD2 may fit D (6 bases each). CDR1 and CDR2 from the germline V gene are DFQATT and SNEGSKA (reference sequence). Trimming cost V 3 bases and J 2 bases, with 11 bases left between them. The CDR3 is made up of 14 amino acids. CDR3 loop: CSASLRGAYNEQFF. CDR3 nucleotides: TGCAGTGCTAGTTTGAGGGGGGCCTACAATGAGCAGTTCTTC.

The table lists this clonotype with many counts. CDR3 sequence: CASSSYQRNNEQFF. The CDR3 DNA reads TGTGCCAGCAGCTCTTATCAGAGGAACAATGAGCAGTTCTTC. V usage is TRBV7-6 and J usage is TRBJ2-1; no definite D call. Germline loops: CDR1 SGHVS, CDR2 FNYEAQ. The length of the CDR3 is 14 residues. The ends were cut back, 4 bases at V and 5 bases at J, with 12 bases in the middle.

The rearrangement links TRBV13 to TRBJ2-7, with 7 bases that match TRBD2. V shed 0 bases, J shed 0 bases, and the junction held 5 bases outside the gene matches. The CDR3 totals 16 residues. Germline lookup yields CDR1 PRHDT and CDR2 FYEKMQ (reference sequence). The DNA for the CDR3 is TGTGCCAGCAGCTTAGGCCCTAGCGGATACTCCTACGAGCAGTACTTC. The encoded protein is CASSLGPSGYSYEQYF.

Only a few counts were recorded for this clonotype. The chain is built from TRBV5-8 and TRBJ2-3; D possibly corresponds to TRBD1 (5 bases). The CDR3 has 16 amino acids. V lost 4 bases to trimming and J lost 0 bases, with 15 bases between them. From germline, CDR1 is SGHTS and CDR2 YDEGEE. For the CDR3, the DNA is TGTGCCAGCAGCCTGGGGCTGCACACTAGCACAGATACGCAGTATTTT. This translates into CASSLGLHTSTDTQYF.

This clonotype was counted at least ten times. The V gene is TRBV3-1, the J gene TRBJ1-6, with TRBD1 as a possible D gene (5 bases). The CDR3 sequence is 14 residues long. V lost 0 bases to trimming and J lost 11 bases, with 11 bases between them. CDR1 and CDR2 from the germline V gene are LGHDT and YNNKEL (reference sequence). CDR3 in amino acids: CASSQDHRSPPLHF. The CDR3 DNA is TGTGCCAGCAGCCAAGATCACAGGAGTCCACCCCTCCACTTT.

This clonotype was seen many times. This chain links TRBV27 with TRBJ2-7; 9 positions agree with TRBD1. The germline V gene encodes CDR1 MNHEY and CDR2 SMNVEV (reference sequence). J gave up 3 bases and V 7 bases, and 7 bases lay outside the gene matches. The CDR3 contains 14 residues. CDR3 DNA sequence: TGTGCCAGCATGCCGACAGGGGGGTTCTACGAGCAGTACTTC. Its translation: CASMPTGGFYEQYF.

V is TRBV29-1 and J is TRBJ2-3; 7 bases agree with TRBD2. Unmatched junction bases numbered 6, after V lost 3 bases and J lost 3 bases. This CDR3 has 14 residues. Germline V gene lookup returns CDR1 SQVTM and CDR2 ANQGSEA. CDR3: CSVDEAGITDTQYF. As DNA, the CDR3 is TGCAGCGTTGATGAAGCGGGGATAACAGATACGCAGTATTTT.

This clonotype was seen at least ten times. V usage is TRBV7-3 and J usage is TRBJ2-7; D uncertain. The CDR3 length is 15 residues. Per the germline V gene, CDR1 is SGHTA and CDR2 is FQGTGA. V gave up 5 bases and J gave up 0 bases, with 14 bases separating them. The CDR3 DNA follows: TGTGCCAGCAGCATAAAACCCCCTAGCTCCTACGAGCAGTACTTC. It is translated as CASSIKPPSSYEQYF.

Ten or more counts support this clonotype. This sequence joins TRBV20-1 and TRBJ2-5; 13 bases fit TRBD2. With 7 bases clipped from V and 4 bases from J, the junction kept 3 bases outside the gene matches. The CDR3 extends over 13 amino acids. Germline CDR1 DFQATT, CDR2 SNEGSKA (reference sequence). CDR3 protein: CSGGLAGAETQYF. CDR3 sequence (DNA): TGCAGTGGCGGACTAGCGGGGGCAGAGACCCAGTACTTC.

V and J are TRBV19 and TRBJ2-3; D is unresolved. V was shortened by 4 bases and J by 0 bases, with 14 bases between the two germline ends. This CDR3 comprises 16 residues. CDR1 and CDR2 from the germline V gene are LNHDA and SQIVND (reference sequence). This chain's CDR3 is CASSTSGSRSTDTQYF. In DNA, the CDR3 is TGTGCCAGTAGTACCTCAGGCTCTAGAAGCACAGATACGCAGTATTTT.

This clonotype has just a few counts. This rearrangement joins TRBV30 to TRBJ1-3; D unclear. Trimming took off 7 bases at V and 3 bases at J, with 13 bases between the two ends. CDR1 and CDR2 (germline): GTSNPN, SVGIG (reference sequence). This CDR3 region has 13 residues. CDR3 DNA: TGTGCCTCCGACCCTCCTGGTGGAAACACCATATATTTT. Its translation is CASDPPGGNTIYF.

The chain uses TRBV12-3 or TRBV12-4 and TRBJ1-3; D gene uncertain. The length of the CDR3 is 14 residues. Trimming left V 5 bases short and J 9 bases short, with 17 bases between. CDR3 coding DNA: TGTGCCAGCAGTCCAAGGACCGCCCGCGGCACCATATATTTT. Protein product: CASSPRTARGTIYF.

This clonotype was seen ten or more times. The chain uses TRBV20-1 and TRBJ2-3; D remains unclear. V was cut by 5 bases and J by 0 bases, with 21 bases left in between. Germline lookup yields CDR1 DFQATT and CDR2 SNEGSKA (reference sequence). The CDR3 is 17 residues long. The CDR3 here is CSAVRSTDLISTDTQYF. The CDR3, as DNA: TGCAGTGCTGTCCGCTCGACGGACCTTATTAGCACAGATACGCAGTATTTT.

The chain has TRBV19 and TRBJ2-1; 10 bases fit TRBD1. Germline assignment: CDR1 LNHDA and CDR2 SQIVND (reference sequence). The CDR3 runs 16 residues. V shed 4 bases and J 5 bases; nucleotides not matched to a gene: 8. The CDR3 spells CASSTSTGGADNEQFF. DNA of the CDR3: TGTGCCAGTAGTACCTCGACAGGGGGCGCGGACAATGAGCAGTTCTTC.

The chain combines TRBV18 with TRBJ2-7; TRBD1 might be the D (6 bases). V dropped 2 bases and J dropped 6 bases, with 11 bases sitting between them. The CDR3 length is 13 residues. The germline V gene has CDR1 KGHSH and CDR2 LQKENI. DNA of the CDR3: TGTGCCAGCTCACCATCCAGGGGACGCGAGCAGTACTTC. It is translated as CASSPSRGREQYF.